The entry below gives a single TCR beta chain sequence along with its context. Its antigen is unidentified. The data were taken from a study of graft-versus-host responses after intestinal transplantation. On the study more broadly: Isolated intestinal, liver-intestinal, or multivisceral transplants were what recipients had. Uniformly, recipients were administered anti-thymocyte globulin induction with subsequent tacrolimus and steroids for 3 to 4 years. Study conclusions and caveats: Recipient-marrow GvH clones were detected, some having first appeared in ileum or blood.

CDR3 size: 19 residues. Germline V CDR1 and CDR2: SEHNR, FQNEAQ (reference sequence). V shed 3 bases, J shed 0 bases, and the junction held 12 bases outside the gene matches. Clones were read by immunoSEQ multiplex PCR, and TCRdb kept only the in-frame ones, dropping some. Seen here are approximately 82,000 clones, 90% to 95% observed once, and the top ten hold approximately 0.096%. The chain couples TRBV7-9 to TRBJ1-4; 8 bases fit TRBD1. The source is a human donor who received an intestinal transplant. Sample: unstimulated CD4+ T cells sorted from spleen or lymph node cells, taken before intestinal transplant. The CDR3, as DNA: TGTGCCAGCAGCTTCCTGACAGGGGTAGGGCCCTCAACTAATGAAAAACTGTTTTTT. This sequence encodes CASSFLTGVGPSTNEKLFF.